The present TCR beta chain was sequenced within a study of blood T cell repertoires in COVID-19. Study in general: The United States, Italy and Spain provided the acute and convalescent COVID-19 samples.

Using immunoSEQ multiplex PCR, the repertoire was profiled, and TCRdb retains in-frame clones only, with some absent. The sample includes approximately 110,000 clones, roughly 82% seen only once; the top ten take 7% to 9%. This CDR3 has 13 residues. V was shortened by 6 bases and J by 3 bases, with 12 bases between the two germline ends. CDR1 and CDR2 (germline): LNHDA, SQIVND (reference sequence). Sequenced material: peripheral blood. The chain joins TRBV19 to TRBJ2-7; D may be TRBD1 (6 bases). The source of this sequence is a woman older than 75 with active or convalescent COVID-19. This CDR3 is CASSEQGSYEQYF. Written as DNA, the CDR3 is TGTGCCAGTAGCGAACAGGGAAGCTACGAGCAGTACTTC.